A single sample gave rise to the 4 T cell receptor beta chains below, sequenced in a study of blood T cell repertoires in COVID-19. Clones were sequenced by immunoSEQ multiplex PCR, and TCRdb holds only the in-frame ones, with some missing. Altogether 100,000 to 120,000 clones are present, approximately 85% being singletons, with the ten largest covering more than 15%. Sequencing was performed on peripheral blood. Receptors originate from a woman in her fifties or sixties with acute or convalescent COVID-19.

The J gene is TRBJ1-2, the V gene TRBV7-2, with D possibly matching TRBD1 (5 bases). This CDR3 has 11 amino acids. V lost 6 bases and J 8 bases, leaving 10 bases between the germline ends. Germline-derived CDR1 and CDR2 are SGHTA and FQGNSA. This CDR3 is CASRGGEGYTF. For the CDR3, the DNA is TGTGCCAGCAGGGGGGGGGAGGGCTACACCTTC.

The rearrangement joins TRBV7-3 to TRBJ2-1, with D unclear. The CDR3 sequence is 16 residues long. CDR1 and CDR2 (germline): SGHTA, FQGTGA. Trimming shortened V by 8 bases and J by 0 bases, and 17 bases separated the two germline ends. CDR3 sequence reads: CASGSLPASSYNEQFF. The CDR3 bases are TGTGCCAGCGGCTCCCTCCCCGCTAGCTCCTACAATGAGCAGTTCTTC.

The chain is built from TRBV6-5 and TRBJ2-2, with D maybe TRBD1 (6 bases). Trimming took 6 bases from V and 4 from J, leaving 12 bases between them. The germline V gene encodes CDR1 MNHEY and CDR2 SVGAGI. This CDR3 is 14 amino acids long. CDR3: CASRSPGATGELFF. The CDR3 DNA reads as TGTGCCAGCAGATCCCCAGGGGCCACCGGGGAGCTGTTTTTT.

The chain has TRBV19 and TRBJ1-2; D uncertain. Germline V lookup: CDR1 LNHDA, CDR2 SQIVND (reference sequence). CDR3 size: 19 residues. The V and J ends lost 7 bases and 0 bases respectively, with 27 bases between them. The CDR3 loop is CASKDLGSWAGYTNYGYTF. The CDR3 coding sequence is TGTGCCAGTAAGGACCTGGGTTCTTGGGCGGGATATACTAACTATGGCTACACCTTC. The full variable domain, in which reference TRBV19 and TRBJ1-2 provide the parts outside the CDR3, is DGGITQSPKYLFRKEGQNVTLSCEQNLNHDAMYWYRQDPGQGLRLIYYSQIVNDFQKGDIAEGYSVSREKKESFPLTVTSAQKNPTAFYLCASKDLGSWAGYTNYGYTFGSGTRLTVV.